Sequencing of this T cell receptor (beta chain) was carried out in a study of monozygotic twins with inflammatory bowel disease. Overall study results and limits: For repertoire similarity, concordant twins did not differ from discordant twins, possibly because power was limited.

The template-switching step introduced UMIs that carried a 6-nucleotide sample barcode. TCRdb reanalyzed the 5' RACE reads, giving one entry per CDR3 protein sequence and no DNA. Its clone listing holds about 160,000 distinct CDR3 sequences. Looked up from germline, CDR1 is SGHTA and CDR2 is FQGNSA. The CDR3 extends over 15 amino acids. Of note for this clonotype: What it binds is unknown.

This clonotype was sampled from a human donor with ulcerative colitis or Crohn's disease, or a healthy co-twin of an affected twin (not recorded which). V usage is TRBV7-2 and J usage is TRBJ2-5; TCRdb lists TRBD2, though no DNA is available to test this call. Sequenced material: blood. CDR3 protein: CASSLSGREGETQYF. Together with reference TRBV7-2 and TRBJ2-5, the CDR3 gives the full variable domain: GAGVSQSPSNKVTEKGKDVELRCDPISGHTALYWYRQSLGQGLEFLIYFQGNSAPDKSGLPSDRFSAERTGGSVSTLTIQRTQQEDSAVYLCASSLSGREGETQYFGPGTRLLVL.